The sequence of this TCR beta chain was determined in a study of blood T cell repertoires in COVID-19. About the research overall: The study drew acute and convalescent COVID-19 samples from the United States, Italy and Spain. From T cells, B-cell-depleted T cells, or PBMCs came the material, which was cDNA or gDNA.

Some clones are missing from TCRdb's copy, which holds only in-frame ones; the method was immunoSEQ multiplex PCR. The sample has more than 300,000 clones, around 90% seen once; the top ten hold around 1.2%. This CDR3 region has 13 residues. The germline V gene has CDR1 SNHLY and CDR2 FYNNEI. V was cut by 3 bases and J by 1 base, with 7 bases left in between. Membership in each cohort depended on participant-reported clinical history. The source material was PBMCs or T cells enriched from blood (not recorded which). The V gene is TRBV2, the J gene TRBJ2-7; unclear D gene. The source of this sequence is a woman aged 18-35 years who had recovered from COVID-19. DNA for the CDR3: TGTGCCAGCAGTGAGAGTCTGTCCTACGAGCAGTACTTC. This gives the protein CASSESLSYEQYF.